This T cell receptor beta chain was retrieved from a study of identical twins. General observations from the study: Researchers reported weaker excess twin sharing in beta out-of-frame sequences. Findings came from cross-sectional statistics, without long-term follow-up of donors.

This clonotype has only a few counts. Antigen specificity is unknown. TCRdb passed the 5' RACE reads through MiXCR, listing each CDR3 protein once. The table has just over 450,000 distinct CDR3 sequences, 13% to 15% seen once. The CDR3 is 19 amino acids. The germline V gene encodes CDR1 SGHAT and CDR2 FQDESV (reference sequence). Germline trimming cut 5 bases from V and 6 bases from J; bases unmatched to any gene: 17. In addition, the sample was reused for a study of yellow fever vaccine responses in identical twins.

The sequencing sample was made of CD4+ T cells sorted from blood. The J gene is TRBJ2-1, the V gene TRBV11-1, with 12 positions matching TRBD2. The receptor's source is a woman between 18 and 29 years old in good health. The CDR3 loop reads CASSPRLAGGFGRFNEQFF. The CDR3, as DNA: TGTGCCAGCAGCCCCCGCCTAGCGGGAGGGTTTGGACGCTTCAATGAGCAGTTCTTC.